The 8 T cell receptor beta chains listed next were all sequenced from one sample in a study of blood T cell repertoires in COVID-19 (dated by TCRdb to 2019 to 2021). Library construction relied on the immunoSEQ multiplex PCR assay. Held by TCRdb, this immuneACCESS table contains in-frame sequences only and omits some clones. Under half of the omission traces to an unresolved V gene where checked; the cause of the rest is unknown. This sample lists tens of thousands of clones; around nine tenths were detected once. The ten biggest clones cover under 8% of the sample. Sample: peripheral blood. The source is a man in his fifties with acute or convalescent COVID-19.

This rearrangement joins TRBV13 to TRBJ2-7, with 12 positions matching TRBD1. The ends lost 2 bases at V and 1 base at J; junction bases unmatched: 9. This CDR3 is built from 18 residues. CDR1 and CDR2 (germline): PRHDT, FYEKMQ (reference sequence). In nucleotides, the CDR3 is TGTGCCAGCAGCTTAAGGTTTGGGACAGGGGGCGCTTCCTACGAGCAGTACTTC. This encodes CASSLRFGTGGASYEQYF.

The rearrangement uses TRBV6-5 and TRBJ1-4; TRBD1 agrees at 7 bases. The CDR3 is 16 amino acids. The junction had 7 bases not matched to a gene; V was cut back by 2 bases and J by 4 bases. Germline lookup yields CDR1 MNHEY and CDR2 SVGAGI. The CDR3 loop reads CASSYARDRINEKLFF. As DNA, the CDR3 is TGTGCCAGCAGTTACGCTAGGGACAGAATTAATGAAAAACTGTTTTTT.

The chain uses TRBV24-1 and TRBJ2-7; possible D gene TRBD1, 5 bases. The CDR3 has 15 amino acids. CDR1 and CDR2 (germline): KGHDR, SFDVKD. V dropped 4 bases and J dropped 0 bases, with 12 bases sitting between them. DNA for the CDR3: TGTGCCACCAGTGACTCGACAAGGGGCTCCTACGAGCAGTACTTC. Its protein is CATSDSTRGSYEQYF.

This chain uses TRBV30 with TRBJ2-7; 11 bases line up with TRBD2. From germline, CDR1 is GTSNPN and CDR2 SVGIG (reference sequence). The length of the CDR3 is 14 residues. The J segment lost 2 bases and the V segment lost 4 bases, leaving 4 bases of the junction unmatched. The CDR3 region is CAWTTSGGTYEQYF. Written as DNA, the CDR3 is TGTGCCTGGACAACTAGCGGGGGAACCTACGAGCAGTACTTC.

This chain links TRBV5-1 with TRBJ1-2; D perhaps matches TRBD1 (6 bases). Trimming removed 4 bases at V and 1 base at J, with 8 bases between. CDR1 is SGHRS and CDR2 is YFSETQ in the germline V gene. The CDR3 covers 13 residues. The chain's CDR3 is CASSPDSNYGYTF. The CDR3 DNA reads as TGCGCCAGCAGCCCGGACAGTAACTATGGCTACACCTTC.

The gene calls are TRBV10-3 and TRBJ2-7, with 11 bases lining up with TRBD1. The CDR3 covers 16 residues. Germline V gene sequence: CDR1 ENHRY, CDR2 SYGVKD. V was clipped by 2 bases and J by 1 base; unmatched bases: 4. The CDR3 nucleotides read TGTGCCATCAGTGAGGGGACAGGGGGTATATCCTACGAGCAGTACTTC. Protein sequence: CAISEGTGGISYEQYF.

The rearrangement links TRBV7-3 to TRBJ1-1, with D uncertain. Germline V gene lookup returns CDR1 SGHTA and CDR2 FQGTGA. This CDR3 is 14 amino acids long. Trimming took off 5 bases at V and 4 bases at J, with 14 bases between the two ends. CDR3 sequence: CASSQSRSGTEAFF. In DNA, the CDR3 is TGTGCCAGCAGCCAGAGCCGATCGGGCACTGAAGCTTTCTTT.

For the CDR3, the DNA is TGTGCCAGCAACGAGGGCGTAAAAGAGACCCAGTACTTC. Translation: CASNEGVKETQYF. This chain joins TRBV6-5 and TRBJ2-5; possibly TRBD2 for D (5 bases). Trimming stripped 7 bases from V and 3 bases from J, with 12 bases between. Per the germline V gene, CDR1 is MNHEY and CDR2 is SVGAGI. CDR3 size: 13 residues.